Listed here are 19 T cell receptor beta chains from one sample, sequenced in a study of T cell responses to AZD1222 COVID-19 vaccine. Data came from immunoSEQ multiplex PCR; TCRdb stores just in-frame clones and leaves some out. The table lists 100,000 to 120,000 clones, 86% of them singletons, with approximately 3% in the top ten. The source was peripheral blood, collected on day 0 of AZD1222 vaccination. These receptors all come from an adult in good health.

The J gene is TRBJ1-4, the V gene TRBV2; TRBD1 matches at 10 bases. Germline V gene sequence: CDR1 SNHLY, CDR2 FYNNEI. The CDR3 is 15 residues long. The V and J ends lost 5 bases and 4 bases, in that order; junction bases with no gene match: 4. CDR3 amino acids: CASSRQGAFNEKLFF. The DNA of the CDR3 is TGTGCCAGCAGTCGACAGGGGGCGTTTAATGAAAAACTGTTTTTT.

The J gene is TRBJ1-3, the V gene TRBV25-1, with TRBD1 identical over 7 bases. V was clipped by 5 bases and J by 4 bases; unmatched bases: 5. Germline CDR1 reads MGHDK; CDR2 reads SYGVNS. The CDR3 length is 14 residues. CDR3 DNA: TGTGCCAGCAGTCGACAGGGTCGCGGAAACACCATATATTTT. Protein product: CASSRQGRGNTIYF. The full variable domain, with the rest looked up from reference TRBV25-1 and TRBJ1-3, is EADIYQTPRYLVIGTGKKITLECSQTMGHDKMYWYQQDPGMELHLIHYSYGVNSTEKGDLSSESTVSRIRTEHFPLTLESARPSHTSQYLCASSRQGRGNTIYFGEGSWLTVV.

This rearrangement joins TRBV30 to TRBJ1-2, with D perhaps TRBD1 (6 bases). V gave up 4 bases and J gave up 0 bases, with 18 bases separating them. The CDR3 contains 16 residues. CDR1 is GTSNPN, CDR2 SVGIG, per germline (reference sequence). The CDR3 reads CAWMGPRAGANYGYTF. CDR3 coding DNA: TGTGCCTGGATGGGGCCTCGGGCAGGGGCTAACTATGGCTACACCTTC.

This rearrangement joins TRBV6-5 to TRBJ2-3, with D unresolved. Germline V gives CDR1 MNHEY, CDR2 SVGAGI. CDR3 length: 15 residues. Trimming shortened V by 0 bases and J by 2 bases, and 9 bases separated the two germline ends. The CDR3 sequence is CASSYSLASTDTQYF. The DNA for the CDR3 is TGTGCCAGCAGTTACTCGCTGGCTTCCACAGATACGCAGTATTTT.

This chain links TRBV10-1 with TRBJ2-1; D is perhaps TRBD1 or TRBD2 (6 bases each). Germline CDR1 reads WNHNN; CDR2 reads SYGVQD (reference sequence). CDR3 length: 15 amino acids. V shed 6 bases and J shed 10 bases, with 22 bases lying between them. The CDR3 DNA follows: TGCGCCAGCAGAGCAGACATTCGGGGGCCGGCCGAGCAGTTCTTC. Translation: CASRADIRGPAEQFF.

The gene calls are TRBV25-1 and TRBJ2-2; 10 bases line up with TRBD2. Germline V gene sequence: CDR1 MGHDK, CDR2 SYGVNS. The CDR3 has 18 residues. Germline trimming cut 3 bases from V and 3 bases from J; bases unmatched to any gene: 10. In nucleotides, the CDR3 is TGTGCCAGCAGTGACCCCACCGGACTAGCGGCTGACACCGGGGAGCTGTTTTTT. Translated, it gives CASSDPTGLAADTGELFF.

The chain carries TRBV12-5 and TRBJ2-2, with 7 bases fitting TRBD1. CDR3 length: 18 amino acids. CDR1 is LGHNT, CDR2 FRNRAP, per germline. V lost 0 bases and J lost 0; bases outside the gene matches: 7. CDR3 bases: TGTGCTAGTGGTTTGGTCGCCTACAGGGGAGCGAACACCGGGGAGCTGTTTTTT. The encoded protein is CASGLVAYRGANTGELFF.

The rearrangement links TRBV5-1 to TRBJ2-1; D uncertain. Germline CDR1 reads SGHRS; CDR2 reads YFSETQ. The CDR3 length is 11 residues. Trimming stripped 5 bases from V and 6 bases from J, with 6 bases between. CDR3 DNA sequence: TGCGCCAGCAGACAGTTCAATGAGCAGTTCTTC. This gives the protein CASRQFNEQFF.

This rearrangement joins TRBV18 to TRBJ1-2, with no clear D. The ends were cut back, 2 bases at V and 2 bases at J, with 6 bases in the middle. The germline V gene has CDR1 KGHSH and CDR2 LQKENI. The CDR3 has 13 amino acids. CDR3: CASSPGQNYGYTF. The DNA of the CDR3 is TGTGCCAGCTCACCAGGGCAGAACTATGGCTACACCTTC. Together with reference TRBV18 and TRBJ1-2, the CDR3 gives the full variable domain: NAGVMQNPRHLVRRRGQEARLRCSPMKGHSHVYWYRQLPEEGLKFMVYLQKENIIDESGMPKERFSAEFPKEGPSILRIQQVVRGDSAAYFCASSPGQNYGYTFGSGTRLTVV.

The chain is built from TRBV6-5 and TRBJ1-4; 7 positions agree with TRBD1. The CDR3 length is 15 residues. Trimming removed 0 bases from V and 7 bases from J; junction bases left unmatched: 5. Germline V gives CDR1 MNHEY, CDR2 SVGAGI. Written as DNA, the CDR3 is TGTGCCAGCAGTTACTCATACAGGGGTGGTGAAAAACTGTTTTTT. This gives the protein CASSYSYRGGEKLFF.

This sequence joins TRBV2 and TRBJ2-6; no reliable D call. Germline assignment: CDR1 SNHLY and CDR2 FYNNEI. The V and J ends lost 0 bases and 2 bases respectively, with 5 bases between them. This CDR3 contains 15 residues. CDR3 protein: CASSEAGPGANVLTF. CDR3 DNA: TGTGCCAGCAGTGAAGCAGGGCCTGGGGCCAACGTCCTGACTTTC.

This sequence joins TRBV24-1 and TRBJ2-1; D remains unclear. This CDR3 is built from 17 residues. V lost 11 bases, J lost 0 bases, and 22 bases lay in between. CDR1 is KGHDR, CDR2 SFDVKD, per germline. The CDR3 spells CANQSPGFQFSYNEQFF. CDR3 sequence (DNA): TGTGCCAACCAGTCTCCCGGGTTCCAATTCTCCTACAATGAGCAGTTCTTC.

The CDR3, as DNA: TGTGCCAGTAGGCCTAGGGACAGCTATCAGCCCCAGCATTTT. Translating it yields CASRPRDSYQPQHF. The chain carries TRBV19 and TRBJ1-5; 7 nucleotides line up with TRBD1. CDR1 and CDR2 from the germline V gene are LNHDA and SQIVND (reference sequence). The CDR3 runs 14 residues. With V trimmed by 6 bases and J by 5 bases, 7 bases remained unmatched.

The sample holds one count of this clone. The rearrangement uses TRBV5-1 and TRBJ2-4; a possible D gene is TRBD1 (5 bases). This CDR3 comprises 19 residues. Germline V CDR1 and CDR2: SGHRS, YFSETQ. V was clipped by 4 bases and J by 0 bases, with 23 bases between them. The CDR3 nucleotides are TGCGCCAGCAGCCCTACTCCTTCAGGGTCAGGTGTAGCCAAAAACATTCAGTACTTC. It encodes CASSPTPSGSGVAKNIQYF.

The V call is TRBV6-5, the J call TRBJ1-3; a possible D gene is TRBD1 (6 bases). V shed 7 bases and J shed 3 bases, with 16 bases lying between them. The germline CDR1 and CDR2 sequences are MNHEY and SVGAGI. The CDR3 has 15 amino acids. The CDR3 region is CASKHKGEDGNTIYF. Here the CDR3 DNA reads TGTGCCAGCAAACACAAGGGGGAAGATGGAAACACCATATATTTT.

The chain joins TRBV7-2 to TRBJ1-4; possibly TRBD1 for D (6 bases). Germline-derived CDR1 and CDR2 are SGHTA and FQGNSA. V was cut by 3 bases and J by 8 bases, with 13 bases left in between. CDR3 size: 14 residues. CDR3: CASSFKGGWEKLFF. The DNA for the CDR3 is TGTGCCAGCAGCTTCAAGGGGGGCTGGGAAAAACTGTTTTTT.

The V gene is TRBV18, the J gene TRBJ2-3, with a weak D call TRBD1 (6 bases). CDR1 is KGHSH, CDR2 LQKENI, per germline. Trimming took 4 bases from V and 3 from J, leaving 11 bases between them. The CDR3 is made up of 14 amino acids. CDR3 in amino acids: CASSLLGATDTQYF. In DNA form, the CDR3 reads TGTGCCAGCTCACTTTTGGGGGCGACAGATACGCAGTATTTT.

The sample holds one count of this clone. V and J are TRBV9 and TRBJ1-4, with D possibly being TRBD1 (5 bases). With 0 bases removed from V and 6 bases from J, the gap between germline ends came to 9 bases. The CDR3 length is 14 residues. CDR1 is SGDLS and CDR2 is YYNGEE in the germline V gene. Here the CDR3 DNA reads TGTGCCAGCAGCGTAGCAGGGTATGATGAAAAACTGTTTTTT. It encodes CASSVAGYDEKLFF.

The CDR3 region has the DNA TGCGCCAGCAGCCAGCAAGGGACAGGGATAAGAGGCTACACCTTC. Protein product: CASSQQGTGIRGYTF. This sequence joins TRBV4-1 and TRBJ1-2, with 9 positions matching TRBD1. Germline V CDR1 and CDR2: MGHRA, YSYEKL. This CDR3 contains 15 residues. V lost 3 bases, J lost 8 bases, and 10 bases stayed unmatched.